There are a few counts of the clone carrying this T cell receptor beta chain. The data are from a study of T cell changes during pregnancy in multiple sclerosis. TCRdb's copy holds only in-frame clones and misses some; the assay was immunoSEQ multiplex PCR. The repertoire consists of roughly 37,000 clones, with roughly 91% occurring once and the leading ten covering approximately 0.47%. This CDR3 has 19 residues. V lost 3 bases to trimming and J lost 2 bases, with 26 bases between them. Germline V gene data show CDR1 as SNHLY and CDR2 as FYNNEI. The sample in question was CD4+ T cells from peripheral blood mononuclear cells, obtained in the second trimester of pregnancy. The sequence was collected from a female donor in good health, enrolled as a control in a pregnancy study. The rearrangement uses TRBV2 and TRBJ2-7, with D perhaps matching TRBD1 (7 bases). CDR3 nucleotide sequence: TGTGCCAGCAGTGATACCCGTCTGGGGCGGGGCAGGGGGGCCTACGAGCAGTACTTC. The encoded protein is CASSDTRLGRGRGAYEQYF.